What follows describes a single T cell receptor (beta chain). These data originate in a study of control samples from healthy donors and cancer patients. Sequencing used immunoSEQ multiplex PCR; TCRdb keeps in-frame clones, though not all of them. The sample lists approximately 180,000 clones, approximately 94% seen once, with 1.1% to 1.5% in the top ten. From germline, CDR1 is MDHEN and CDR2 SYDVKM. V was trimmed by 9 bases and J by 7 bases, leaving 15 bases between them. The CDR3 extends over 12 amino acids. Sequences were obtained from blood. The receptor was derived from a woman aged 18-35 years in good health. This chain uses TRBV28 with TRBJ1-2; D gene uncertain. The CDR3 reads CASQKLGSGYTF. The CDR3 DNA reads as TGTGCCAGTCAGAAATTAGGCTCTGGCTACACCTTC.